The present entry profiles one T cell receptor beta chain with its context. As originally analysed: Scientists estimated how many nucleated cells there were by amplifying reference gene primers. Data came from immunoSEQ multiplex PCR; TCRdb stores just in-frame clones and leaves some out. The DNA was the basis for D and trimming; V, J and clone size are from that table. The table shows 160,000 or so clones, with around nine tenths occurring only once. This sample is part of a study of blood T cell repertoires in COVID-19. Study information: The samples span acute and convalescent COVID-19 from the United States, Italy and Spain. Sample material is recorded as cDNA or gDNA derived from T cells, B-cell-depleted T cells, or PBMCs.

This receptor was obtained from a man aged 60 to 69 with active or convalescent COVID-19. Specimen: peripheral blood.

CDR3 amino acids: CASSIEGGYSNQPQHF. The CDR3 DNA reads as TGTGCCAGTAGTATAGAAGGCGGTTATAGCAATCAGCCCCAGCATTTT. The rearrangement uses TRBV19 and TRBJ1-5; D is undetermined. The CDR3 is made up of 16 amino acids. Trimming removed 0 bases from V and 0 bases from J, with 9 bases in between. Germline V gene lookup returns CDR1 LNHDA and CDR2 SQIVND (reference sequence).